Sequencing of this T cell receptor (beta chain) was carried out in a study of OX40 agonist ivuxolimab in advanced cancers. Study in general: Patients were treated with intravenous ivuxolimab, dosed at 0.01 to 10 mg/kg and infused every 2 weeks. Patients with prior anti-PD-1, anti-PD-L1 or anti-CTLA-4 therapy were eligible; about 41% had some.

Trimming took 1 base from V and 0 from J, leaving 7 bases between them. This CDR3 region has 14 residues. Germline values: CDR1 SGHAT, CDR2 FQNNGV. Clones were sequenced by immunoSEQ multiplex PCR, and TCRdb holds only the in-frame ones, with some missing. The repertoire has around 97,000 clones, 85% to 90% of them found once; the top ten carry around 5.9%. Sequenced here: CD4+ or CD8+ T cells sorted from blood, sampled in a trial of the OX40 agonist ivuxolimab. The V call is TRBV11-2, the J call TRBJ2-7, with a weak D call TRBD1 (6 bases). This TCR derives from an adult with an advanced solid tumor such as melanoma, head and neck, liver or kidney cancer. The CDR3 DNA sequence: TGTGCCAGCAGCTTAGCGGACAGCTCCTACGAGCAGTACTTC. Translated: CASSLADSSYEQYF.